Reported below is one T cell receptor beta chain. Its target is unknown. Trimming shortened V by 8 bases and J by 0 bases, and 11 bases separated the two germline ends. Germline-derived CDR1 and CDR2 are LNHDA and SQIVND (reference sequence). CDR3 length: 15 amino acids. Researchers used genomic DNA as the template to profile TCR beta VDJ and CDR3. Each CDR3 protein gets one entry after TCRdb re-called the reads with MiXCR. The sample holds a few hundred thousand distinct CDR3 sequences; 60% to 65% are singletons and the top ten take approximately 30%. This entry belongs to a study of CD8+CD57+ T cells in acquired aplastic anemia. Study details: Sorted cells (CD4+ and CD8+) yielded DNA amounts that averaged about 3.1 ug. As sequenced from healthy donors, CD4+ cells averaged approximately 11 million reads.

Whole-study results and caveats: Simpson's diversity of CD8+ cells was not significantly different in patients compared with controls.

This clonotype was sampled from a human donor in good health. The chain joins TRBV19 to TRBJ1-6, with D perhaps matching TRBD1 (6 bases). Sequencing used sorted CD4+, CD8+, or CD8+CD57+ T cells (not recorded which) from PBMCs. This chain's CDR3 is CASQDRFSYNSPLHF. In nucleotides, the CDR3 is TGTGCCAGTCAAGACAGGTTCTCCTATAATTCACCCCTCCACTTT.